The subject of this entry is one T cell receptor (beta chain). No antigen is known for it. The data are from a study of cytomegalovirus exposure and HLA in healthy donors. The germline V gene has CDR1 LNHDA and CDR2 SQIVND (reference sequence). This CDR3 is 16 amino acids long. The ends were cut back, 3 bases at V and 9 bases at J, with 23 bases in the middle. Points from the study as a whole: V- and J-gene trimming of TCR beta was linked (in a later analysis) to a missense DCLRE1C variant. Earlier analysis looked at TCR beta V segments, and most were productive about 87% or about 30% of the time.

Both 60 Vbeta primers and 13 Jbeta primers went into the PCR. Libraries were prepared by immunoSEQ multiplex PCR; TCRdb keeps only in-frame clonotypes and omits some of them. Of 130,000 or so clones detected, approximately 71% appear once; the ten largest clones hold approximately 0.9%. This sequence originates from a woman aged 55-70 years in good health and CMV-seronegative. The sequenced sample consisted of PBMCs. This chain links TRBV19 with TRBJ2-5; no firm D call. The CDR3 DNA is TGTGCCAGTAGTATTTTGTCGCAGGCCCCGTGGTCGGCCCAGTACTTC. Its protein product is CASSILSQAPWSAQYF.